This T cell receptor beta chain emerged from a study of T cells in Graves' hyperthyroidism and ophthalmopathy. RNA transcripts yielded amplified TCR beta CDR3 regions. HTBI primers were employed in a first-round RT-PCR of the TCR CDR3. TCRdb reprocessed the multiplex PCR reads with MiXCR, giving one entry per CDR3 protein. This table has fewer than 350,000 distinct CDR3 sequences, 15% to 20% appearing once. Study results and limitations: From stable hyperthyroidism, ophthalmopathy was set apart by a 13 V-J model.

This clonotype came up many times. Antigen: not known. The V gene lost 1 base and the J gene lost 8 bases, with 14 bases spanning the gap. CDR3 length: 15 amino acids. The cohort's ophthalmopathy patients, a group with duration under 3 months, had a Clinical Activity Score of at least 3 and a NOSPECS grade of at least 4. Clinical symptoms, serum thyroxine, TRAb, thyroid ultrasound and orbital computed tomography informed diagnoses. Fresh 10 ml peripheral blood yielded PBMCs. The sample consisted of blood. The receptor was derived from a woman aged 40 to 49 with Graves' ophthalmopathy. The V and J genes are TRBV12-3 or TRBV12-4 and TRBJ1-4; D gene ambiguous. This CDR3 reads CASSLDTVHGEKLFF. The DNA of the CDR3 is TGTGCCAGCAGTTTAGATACAGTTCATGGGGAAAAACTGTTTTTT.